This T cell receptor beta chain was documented in a study of graft-versus-host responses after intestinal transplantation. Study as a whole: Following induction with anti-thymocyte globulin, all recipients were given tacrolimus and steroids for about three years. Broader study findings: Detected in recipient marrow were GvH clones, some of which were first observed in ileum or blood. Allografts from individuals with graft-donor T cell macrochimerism displayed high graft-versus-host to host-versus-graft clonal ratios. With peak circulating GvH clone levels came an association with early post-transplant HvG declines.

The CDR3 is 15 residues long. CDR1 is MGHRA and CDR2 is YSYEKL in the germline V gene. Between the trimmed V and J ends, which lost 6 bases and 2 bases, there was a span of 14 bases. The table came from immunoSEQ multiplex PCR; TCRdb's copy has only in-frame clones and leaves some out. The sample shows about 93,000 clones, 80% to 95% of them seen only once. In the case of this clone: Its cognate antigen is unknown.

The sample was unstimulated CD8+ T cells sorted from spleen or lymph node cells, taken before intestinal transplant. The rearrangement uses TRBV4-1 and TRBJ1-3; TRBD1 is a possible D gene (5 bases). The source is a human donor who received an intestinal transplant. Here the CDR3 DNA reads TGCGCCAGCAGGGTCGCGGACACAACTGGAAACACCATATATTTT. Translated, it gives CASRVADTTGNTIYF.